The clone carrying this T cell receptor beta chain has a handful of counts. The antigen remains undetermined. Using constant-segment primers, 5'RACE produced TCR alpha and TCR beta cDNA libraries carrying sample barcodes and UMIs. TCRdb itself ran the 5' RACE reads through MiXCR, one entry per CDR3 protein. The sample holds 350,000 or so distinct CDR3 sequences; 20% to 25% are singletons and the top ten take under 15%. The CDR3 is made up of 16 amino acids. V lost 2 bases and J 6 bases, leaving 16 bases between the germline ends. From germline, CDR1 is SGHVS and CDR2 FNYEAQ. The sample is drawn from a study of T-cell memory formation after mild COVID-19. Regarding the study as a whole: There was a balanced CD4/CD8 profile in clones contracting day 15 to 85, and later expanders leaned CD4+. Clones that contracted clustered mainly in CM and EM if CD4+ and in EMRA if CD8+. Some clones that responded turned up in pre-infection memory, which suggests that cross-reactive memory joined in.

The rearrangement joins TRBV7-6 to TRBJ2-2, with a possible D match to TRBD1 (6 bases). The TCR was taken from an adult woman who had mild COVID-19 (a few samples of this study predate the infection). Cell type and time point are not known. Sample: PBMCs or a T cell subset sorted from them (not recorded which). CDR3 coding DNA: TGTGCCAGCAGCTTATCAGGGGTGGCATCGGCCGGGGAGCTGTTTTTT. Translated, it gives CASSLSGVASAGELFF.